This T cell receptor (beta chain) was sequenced during a study of siplizumab effects on memory and regulatory T cells. CDR3 length: 14 amino acids. Germline loops: CDR1 LNHDA, CDR2 SQIVND (reference sequence). The V and J ends lost 7 bases and 5 bases respectively, with 14 bases between them. Regarding this clone: Its specificity is unknown.

Clones were read by immunoSEQ multiplex PCR, and TCRdb kept only the in-frame ones, dropping some. The sample records over 60,000 clones, 91% being singletons. Overall study results and limits: Significant reduction of alloreactive sequences traceable to unstimulated CD4+ memory cells was observed with siplizumab.

The material sequenced was CD8+ T cells sorted from blood. This receptor was taken from a human donor in good health. The chain links TRBV19 to TRBJ2-2; a possible D gene is TRBD2 (6 bases). CDR3: CASTPWAGTGELFF. CDR3 DNA sequence: TGTGCCAGTACCCCTTGGGCGGGAACCGGGGAGCTGTTTTTT.